These T cell receptor beta chains were read from a single sample in a study of blood T cell repertoires in COVID-19. Assay: immunoSEQ multiplex PCR; the TCRdb copy retains only in-frame clones and omits some. This sample yields 330,000 or so clones, of which about 88% are seen a single time; 2.5% to 3.5% belongs to the top ten. Sequences were obtained from PBMCs or T cells enriched from blood (not recorded which). The source is a young woman who had recovered from COVID-19. Both conserved end residues are part of each CDR3. A D gene is named only where the DNA matches it firmly. The size of a clone is reported for some rows only, either as once, few or many, or as a class for expanded clones.

v_call: TRBV27
j_call: TRBJ2-2
d_call: NA
clone_size: NA
cdr3_nt: TGTGCCAGCAGTTTTGGTGGGGGGTACACCGGGGAGCTGTTTTTT
cdr3_aa: CASSFGGGYTGELFF

v_call: TRBV12-3/TRBV12-4
j_call: TRBJ1-5
d_call: NA
clone_size: NA
cdr3_nt: TGTGCCAGCACCCCTTCTCGCAATCAGCCCCAGCATTTT
cdr3_aa: CASTPSRNQPQHF

v_call: TRBV11-2
j_call: TRBJ1-5
d_call: NA
clone_size: once
cdr3_nt: TGTGCCAGCAGCTTATCTCCAGGGGGCAATCAGCCCCAGCATTTT
cdr3_aa: CASSLSPGGNQPQHF

v_call: TRBV5-6
j_call: TRBJ1-1
d_call: NA
clone_size: NA
cdr3_nt: TGTGCCAGCAGCTCCGCACGAACGGGGGACACTGAAGCTTTCTTT
cdr3_aa: CASSSARTGDTEAFF

v_call: TRBV5-3
j_call: TRBJ1-2
d_call: TRBD1
clone_size: NA
cdr3_nt: TGTGCCAGAAGCGCCGCCCCGGGACAGATCTATGGCTACACCTTC
cdr3_aa: CARSAAPGQIYGYTF

v_call: TRBV5-1
j_call: TRBJ1-4
d_call: TRBD1
clone_size: NA
cdr3_nt: TGCGCCAGCAGCGATGGGACAGGATCTCATGAAAAACTGTTTTTT
cdr3_aa: CASSDGTGSHEKLFF

v_call: TRBV6-5
j_call: TRBJ1-1
d_call: TRBD1
clone_size: NA
cdr3_nt: TGTGCCAGCACCAAAACAGGGGGCGAAACTTTCTTT
cdr3_aa: CASTKTGGETFF

v_call: TRBV3-1/TRBV3-2
j_call: TRBJ2-1
d_call: NA
clone_size: few
cdr3_nt: TGTGCCAGCAGCCGGGACTTCTCCTACAATGAGCAGTTCTTC
cdr3_aa: CASSRDFSYNEQFF

v_call: TRBV6-5
j_call: TRBJ2-2
d_call: NA
clone_size: once
cdr3_nt: TGTGCCAGCAGTCCGGGCGGGACCGGGGAGCTGTTTTTT
cdr3_aa: CASSPGGTGELFF

v_call: TRBV5-1
j_call: TRBJ1-2
d_call: TRBD1
clone_size: NA
cdr3_nt: TGCGCCAGCAGCTTGGCCAATCCGGGACAGTCATATGGCTACACCTTC
cdr3_aa: CASSLANPGQSYGYTF

v_call: TRBV25-1
j_call: TRBJ2-7
d_call: NA
clone_size: NA
cdr3_nt: TGTGCCAGCAGTGAATCGGGATTTACTTCCTACGAGCAGTACTTC
cdr3_aa: CASSESGFTSYEQYF

v_call: TRBV2
j_call: TRBJ1-2
d_call: TRBD1
clone_size: NA
cdr3_nt: TGTGCCAGCATTCTAAGACAGGGGTATGGCTACACCTTC
cdr3_aa: CASILRQGYGYTF

v_call: TRBV15
j_call: TRBJ2-7
d_call: TRBD2
clone_size: NA
cdr3_nt: TGTGCCACCAGAAGCGGGGCTGGACCCGAGCAGTACTTC
cdr3_aa: CATRSGAGPEQYF

v_call: TRBV7-9
j_call: TRBJ2-1
d_call: TRBD2
clone_size: NA
cdr3_nt: TGTGCCAGCAGCCGACTAGCGGGCTACAATGAGCAGTTCTTC
cdr3_aa: CASSRLAGYNEQFF

v_call: TRBV5-5
j_call: TRBJ1-1
d_call: NA
clone_size: NA
cdr3_nt: TGTGCCAGCAGCTTGTCAGGGGCCCGCTTCGAAGCTTTCTTT
cdr3_aa: CASSLSGARFEAFF

v_call: TRBV27
j_call: TRBJ2-1
d_call: TRBD2
clone_size: NA
cdr3_nt: TGTGCCAGCAGTTCGCCTAGCGGGAGGGACAATGAGCAGTTCTTC
cdr3_aa: CASSSPSGRDNEQFF

v_call: TRBV7-2
j_call: TRBJ1-2
d_call: TRBD1
clone_size: NA
cdr3_nt: TGTGCCAGCAGCTTATGGGACAGCTATGGCTACACCTTC
cdr3_aa: CASSLWDSYGYTF

v_call: TRBV5-4
j_call: TRBJ2-7
d_call: TRBD2
clone_size: NA
cdr3_nt: TGTGCCAGCAGCCTAGGACTAGCGGGGGGTCCATCCTACGAGCAGTACTTC
cdr3_aa: CASSLGLAGGPSYEQYF

v_call: TRBV6-5
j_call: TRBJ1-3
d_call: NA
clone_size: NA
cdr3_nt: TGTGCCAGCAGTTACGGGGGGAGAGGAGGAAACACCATATATTTT
cdr3_aa: CASSYGGRGGNTIYF

v_call: TRBV4-1
j_call: TRBJ1-1
d_call: NA
clone_size: few
cdr3_nt: TGCGCCAGCAGCCAATGGGAGGGGACTGAAGCTTTCTTT
cdr3_aa: CASSQWEGTEAFF

v_call: TRBV12-3/TRBV12-4
j_call: TRBJ1-2
d_call: NA
clone_size: few
cdr3_nt: TGTGCCAGCAGTTTGGGCGGGTACTATGGCTACACCTTC
cdr3_aa: CASSLGGYYGYTF

v_call: TRBV5-8
j_call: TRBJ1-1
d_call: NA
clone_size: NA
cdr3_nt: TGTGCCAGCAGCTCGAGACCCGGACAGCTGAACACTGAAGCTTTCTTT
cdr3_aa: CASSSRPGQLNTEAFF

v_call: TRBV6-4
j_call: TRBJ2-6
d_call: NA
clone_size: few
cdr3_nt: TGTGCCAGCAGTGTCGACAGCTCTGGGGCCAACGTCCTGACTTTC
cdr3_aa: CASSVDSSGANVLTF

v_call: TRBV13
j_call: TRBJ2-3
d_call: TRBD1
clone_size: NA
cdr3_nt: TGTGCCAGCAGCTCCCTGACAGGGGCCAACACAGATACGCAGTATTTT
cdr3_aa: CASSSLTGANTDTQYF

v_call: TRBV10-3
j_call: TRBJ2-3
d_call: NA
clone_size: NA
cdr3_nt: TGTGCCATCAGTGACAGAACAGATACGCAGTATTTT
cdr3_aa: CAISDRTDTQYF

v_call: TRBV28
j_call: TRBJ2-6
d_call: TRBD1
clone_size: NA
cdr3_nt: TGTGCCAGCGGTTTTAACAGGGGGCTCAGCTCTGGGGCCAACGTCCTGACTTTC
cdr3_aa: CASGFNRGLSSGANVLTF

v_call: TRBV28
j_call: TRBJ2-7
d_call: NA
clone_size: few
cdr3_nt: TGTGCCAGCAGTTTAGCAGGATCCTACGAGCAGTACTTC
cdr3_aa: CASSLAGSYEQYF

v_call: TRBV7-9
j_call: TRBJ2-5
d_call: TRBD2
clone_size: few
cdr3_nt: TGTGCCAGCAGCCAAGCGGGGGCGCCCGTAGAGACCCAGTACTTC
cdr3_aa: CASSQAGAPVETQYF

v_call: TRBV28
j_call: TRBJ1-6
d_call: NA
clone_size: NA
cdr3_nt: TGTGCCAGCAGTTTATCCAGCTCCTATAATTCACCCCTCCACTTT
cdr3_aa: CASSLSSSYNSPLHF

v_call: TRBV27
j_call: TRBJ1-3
d_call: NA
clone_size: NA
cdr3_nt: TGTGCCAGTGGGACCCGGACAGCTGGAAACACCATATATTTT
cdr3_aa: CASGTRTAGNTIYF

v_call: TRBV7-9
j_call: TRBJ2-3
d_call: NA
clone_size: NA
cdr3_nt: TGTGCCAGCAGCTCGCAAATCTTCGGCGGAAGCACAGATACGCAGTATTTT
cdr3_aa: CASSSQIFGGSTDTQYF

v_call: TRBV11-2
j_call: TRBJ2-7
d_call: TRBD1
clone_size: NA
cdr3_nt: TGTGCCAGCAGCTCCGGGACAGGAACCTACGAGCAGTACTTC
cdr3_aa: CASSSGTGTYEQYF

v_call: TRBV28
j_call: TRBJ2-1
d_call: TRBD2
clone_size: NA
cdr3_nt: TGTGCCAGCAGTTCCTATTCTAGCGGGACCTACAATGAGCAGTTCTTC
cdr3_aa: CASSSYSSGTYNEQFF

v_call: TRBV7-8
j_call: TRBJ2-1
d_call: NA
clone_size: few
cdr3_nt: TGTGCCAGCAGCTTATATACGTTTGGGACTGGATTCAATGAGCAGTTCTTC
cdr3_aa: CASSLYTFGTGFNEQFF

v_call: TRBV10-3
j_call: TRBJ2-2
d_call: TRBD1
clone_size: NA
cdr3_nt: TGTGCCAACTCAGACAGGGTCGACACCGGGGAGCTGTTTTTT
cdr3_aa: CANSDRVDTGELFF

v_call: TRBV5-1
j_call: TRBJ2-3
d_call: TRBD2
clone_size: NA
cdr3_nt: TGCGCCAGCAGCTTGGAGATAGCGGGAGGGCCGGATACGCAGTATTTT
cdr3_aa: CASSLEIAGGPDTQYF

v_call: TRBV4-1
j_call: TRBJ1-2
d_call: TRBD1
clone_size: NA
cdr3_nt: TGCGCCAGCAGCCAAAGCGAGGGGGCAGCTCGTGGCTACACCTTC
cdr3_aa: CASSQSEGAARGYTF

v_call: TRBV28
j_call: TRBJ2-1
d_call: TRBD2
clone_size: few
cdr3_nt: TGTGCCAGCAGCCCCGGGACTAGCGGGAGAAATGAGCAGTTCTTC
cdr3_aa: CASSPGTSGRNEQFF

v_call: TRBV7-7
j_call: TRBJ2-7
d_call: NA
clone_size: NA
cdr3_nt: TGTGCTAGCAGCTTAGTTCCGGGATCCTACGAGCAGTACTTC
cdr3_aa: CASSLVPGSYEQYF

v_call: TRBV30
j_call: TRBJ1-3
d_call: NA
clone_size: NA
cdr3_nt: TGTGCCTGGAGTGGCTGGAGGGGAAACACCATATATTTT
cdr3_aa: CAWSGWRGNTIYF

v_call: TRBV11-2
j_call: TRBJ2-5
d_call: TRBD1
clone_size: once
cdr3_nt: TGTGCCAGCAGCCCCCGGACAGGGGGCATAGAGACCCAGTACTTC
cdr3_aa: CASSPRTGGIETQYF

v_call: TRBV5-4
j_call: TRBJ1-2
d_call: NA
clone_size: NA
cdr3_nt: TGTGCCAGCAGCTCCCGACAGGTTGGAGGCTACACCTTC
cdr3_aa: CASSSRQVGGYTF

v_call: TRBV6-5
j_call: TRBJ2-1
d_call: NA
clone_size: few
cdr3_nt: TGTGCCAGCAGTTCCGTAACTAGCAGCAATGAGCAGTTCTTC
cdr3_aa: CASSSVTSSNEQFF

v_call: TRBV5-6
j_call: TRBJ1-4
d_call: NA
clone_size: NA
cdr3_nt: TGTGCCAGCAGCGTGGGTCATCGGGAAAAACTGTTTTTT
cdr3_aa: CASSVGHREKLFF

v_call: TRBV5-5
j_call: TRBJ2-7
d_call: NA
clone_size: NA
cdr3_nt: TGTGCCAGCAGCTTGGAGCTAGCCTCGCCCGGCTACGAGCAGTACTTC
cdr3_aa: CASSLELASPGYEQYF

v_call: TRBV5-1
j_call: TRBJ2-1
d_call: TRBD2
clone_size: few
cdr3_nt: TGCGCCAGCAGCTTTCTAGCGGGGTACAATGAGCAGTTCTTC
cdr3_aa: CASSFLAGYNEQFF

v_call: TRBV7-9
j_call: TRBJ2-3
d_call: NA
clone_size: NA
cdr3_nt: TGTGCCAGCAGCTTAGAAAGTACACCAGATACGCAGTATTTT
cdr3_aa: CASSLESTPDTQYF

v_call: TRBV29-1
j_call: TRBJ2-7
d_call: TRBD1
clone_size: NA
cdr3_nt: TGCAGCGTTAACAGGGGTGGGTACGAGCAGTACTTC
cdr3_aa: CSVNRGGYEQYF

v_call: TRBV19
j_call: TRBJ1-5
d_call: NA
clone_size: NA
cdr3_nt: TGTGCCAGTAGTATTACGGGGGGCTCTCAGCCCCAGCATTTT
cdr3_aa: CASSITGGSQPQHF